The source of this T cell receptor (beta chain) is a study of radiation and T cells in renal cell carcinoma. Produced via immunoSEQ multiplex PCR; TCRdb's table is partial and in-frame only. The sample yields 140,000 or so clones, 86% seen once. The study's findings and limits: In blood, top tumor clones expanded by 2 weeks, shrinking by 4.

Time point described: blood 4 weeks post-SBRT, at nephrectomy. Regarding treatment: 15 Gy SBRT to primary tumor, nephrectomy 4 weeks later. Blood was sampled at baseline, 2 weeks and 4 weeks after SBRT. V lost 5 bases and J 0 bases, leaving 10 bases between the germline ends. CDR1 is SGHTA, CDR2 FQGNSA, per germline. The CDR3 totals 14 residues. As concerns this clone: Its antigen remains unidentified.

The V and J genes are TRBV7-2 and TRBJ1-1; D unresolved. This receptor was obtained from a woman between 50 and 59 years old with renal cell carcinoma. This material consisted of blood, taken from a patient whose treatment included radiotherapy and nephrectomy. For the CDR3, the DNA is TGTGCCAGCAGCCTACTCAGCATGAACACTGAAGCTTTCTTT. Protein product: CASSLLSMNTEAFF.